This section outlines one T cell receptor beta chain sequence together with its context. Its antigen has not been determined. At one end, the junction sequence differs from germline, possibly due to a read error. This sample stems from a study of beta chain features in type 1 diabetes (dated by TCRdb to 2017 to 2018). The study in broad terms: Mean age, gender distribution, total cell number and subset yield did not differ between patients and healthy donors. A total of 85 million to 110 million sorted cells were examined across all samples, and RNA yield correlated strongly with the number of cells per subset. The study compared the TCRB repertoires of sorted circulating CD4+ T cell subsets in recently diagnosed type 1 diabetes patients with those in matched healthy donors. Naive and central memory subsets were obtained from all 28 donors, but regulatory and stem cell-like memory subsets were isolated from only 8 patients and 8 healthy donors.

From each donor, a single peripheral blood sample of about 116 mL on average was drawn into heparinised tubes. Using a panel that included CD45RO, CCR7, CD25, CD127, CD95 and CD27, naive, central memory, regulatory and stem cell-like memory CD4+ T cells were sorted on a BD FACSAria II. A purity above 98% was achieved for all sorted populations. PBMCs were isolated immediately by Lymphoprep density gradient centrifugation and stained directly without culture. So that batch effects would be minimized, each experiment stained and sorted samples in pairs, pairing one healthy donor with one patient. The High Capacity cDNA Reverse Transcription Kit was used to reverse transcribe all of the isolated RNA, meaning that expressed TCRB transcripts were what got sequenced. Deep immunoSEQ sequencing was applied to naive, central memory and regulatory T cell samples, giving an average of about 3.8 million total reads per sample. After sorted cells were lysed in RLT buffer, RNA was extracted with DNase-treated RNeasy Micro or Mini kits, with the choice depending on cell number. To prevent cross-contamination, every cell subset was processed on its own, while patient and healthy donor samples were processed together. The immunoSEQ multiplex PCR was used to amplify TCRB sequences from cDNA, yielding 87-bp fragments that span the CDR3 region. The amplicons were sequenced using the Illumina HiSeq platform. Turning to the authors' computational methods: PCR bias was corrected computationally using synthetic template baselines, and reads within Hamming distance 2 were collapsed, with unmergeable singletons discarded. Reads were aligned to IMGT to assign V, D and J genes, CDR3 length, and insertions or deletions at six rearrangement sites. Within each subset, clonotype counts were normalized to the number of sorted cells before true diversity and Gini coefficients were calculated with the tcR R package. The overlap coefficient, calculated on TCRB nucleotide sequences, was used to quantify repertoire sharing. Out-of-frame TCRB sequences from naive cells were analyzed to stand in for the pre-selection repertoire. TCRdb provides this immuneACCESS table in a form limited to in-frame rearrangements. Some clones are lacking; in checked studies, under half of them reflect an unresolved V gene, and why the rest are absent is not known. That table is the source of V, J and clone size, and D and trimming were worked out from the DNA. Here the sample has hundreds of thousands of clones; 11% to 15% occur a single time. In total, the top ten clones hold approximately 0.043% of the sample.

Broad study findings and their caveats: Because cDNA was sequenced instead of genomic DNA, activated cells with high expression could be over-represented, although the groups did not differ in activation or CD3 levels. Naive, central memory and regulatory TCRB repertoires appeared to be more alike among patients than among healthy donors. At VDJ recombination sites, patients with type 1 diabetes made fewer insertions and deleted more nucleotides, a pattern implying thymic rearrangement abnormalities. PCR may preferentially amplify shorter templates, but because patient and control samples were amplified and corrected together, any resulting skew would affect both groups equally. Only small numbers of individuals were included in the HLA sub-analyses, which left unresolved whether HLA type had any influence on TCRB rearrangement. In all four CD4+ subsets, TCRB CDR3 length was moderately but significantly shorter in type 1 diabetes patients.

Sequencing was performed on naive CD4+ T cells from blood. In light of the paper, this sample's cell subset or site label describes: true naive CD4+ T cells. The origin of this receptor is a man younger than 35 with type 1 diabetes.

The CDR3 region reads CAWTWDPQGTQYF. The DNA is TGTGCCTGGACTTGGGACCCCCAAGGGACCCAGTACTTC. Here the chain combines TRBV30 and TRBJ2-5, with the D gene tentatively TRBD1 or TRBD2, based on 5 matching bases in each. The germline V gene (reference sequence) specifies GTSNPN as CDR1 and SVGIG as CDR2. The CDR3 covers 13 residues, taking in both the cysteine and the phenylalanine. Only the CDR3 DNA is retained, 39 bases long and in frame from the first base.